Detailed here is one T cell receptor (beta chain). The target antigen is unknown. This sample stems from a study of cytomegalovirus exposure and HLA in healthy donors. Study-level findings and limits: Reports described diagnosis of cytomegalovirus status by the classifier as highly specific and sensitive.

The germline CDR1 and CDR2 sequences are LGHNA and YNFKEQ. Trimming cost V 4 bases and J 1 base; bases outside gene matches: 5. This CDR3 is 17 amino acids long. The assay was immunoSEQ multiplex PCR, and TCRdb's table has in-frame clones only and misses some. The sample carries 300,000 to 400,000 clones, 86% recorded once. This rearrangement joins TRBV4-2 to TRBJ2-1; 12 nucleotides agree with TRBD2. The specimen was PBMCs. This TCR was sampled from a woman aged 18 to 35 in good health and CMV-seronegative. The CDR3 here is CASSLGTSGYSYNEQFF. In DNA, the CDR3 is TGTGCCAGCAGCCTCGGGACTAGCGGGTATTCCTACAATGAGCAGTTCTTC.